This T cell receptor (beta chain) was recovered during a study of T cell responses to AZD1222 COVID-19 vaccine. Study-wide findings and caveats: Of the AZD1222 recipients, only six or seven were seropositive at baseline. Reportedly, nearly half of unique spike TCRs recognized epitopes outside B.1.351/B.1.1.7 mutations. Donor demographics were predominantly white British with a female majority; clonal diversity may be underestimated.

Germline assignment: CDR1 LNHDA and CDR2 SQIVND (reference sequence). J gave up 4 bases and V 6 bases, and 3 bases lay outside the gene matches. This CDR3 contains 13 residues. Assay: immunoSEQ multiplex PCR; the TCRdb copy retains only in-frame clones and omits some. The repertoire has over 130,000 clones, approximately 90% of them found once; the top ten carry 3% to 3.5%. This clone appeared a few times. Its target is not known. The sequence derives from an adult who received the AZD1222 COVID-19 vaccine. The chain is built from TRBV19 and TRBJ1-2; 9 nucleotides line up with TRBD1. The sample here was peripheral blood, taken 28 days after the second AZD1222 dose. Here the CDR3 DNA reads TGTGCCAGTAGGGACAGGGGCGCCTATGGCTACACCTTC. Amino acids: CASRDRGAYGYTF.